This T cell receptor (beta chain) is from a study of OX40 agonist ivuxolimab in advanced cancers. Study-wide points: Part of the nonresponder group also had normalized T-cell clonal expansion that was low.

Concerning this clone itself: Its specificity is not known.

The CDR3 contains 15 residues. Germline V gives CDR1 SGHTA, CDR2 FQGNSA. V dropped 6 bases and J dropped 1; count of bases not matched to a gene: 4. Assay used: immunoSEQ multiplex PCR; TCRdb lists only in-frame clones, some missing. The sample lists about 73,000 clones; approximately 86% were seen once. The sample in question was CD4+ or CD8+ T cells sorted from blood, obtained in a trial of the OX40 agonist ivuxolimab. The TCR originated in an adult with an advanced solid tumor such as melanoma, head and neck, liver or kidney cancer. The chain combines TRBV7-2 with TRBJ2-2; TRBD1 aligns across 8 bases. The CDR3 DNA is TGTGCCAGCAGTTACGGACAGGGGAACACCGGGGAGCTGTTTTTT. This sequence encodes CASSYGQGNTGELFF. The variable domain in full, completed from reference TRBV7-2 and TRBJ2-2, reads GAGVSQSPSNKVTEKGKDVELRCDPISGHTALYWYRQSLGQGLEFLIYFQGNSAPDKSGLPSDRFSAERTGGSVSTLTIQRTQQEDSAVYLCASSYGQGNTGELFFGEGSRLTVL.